This TCR beta chain originates from a study of patients and donors after allogeneic stem cell transplantation. TCRdb reprocessed the RT-PCR reads via MiXCR and lists one record per CDR3 protein. The profile shows tens of thousands of distinct CDR3 sequences, 4% to 5% of them singletons. The CDR3 contains 15 residues. J was trimmed by 7 bases and V by 3 bases; bases with no gene match: 6. Per the germline V gene, CDR1 is GTSNPN and CDR2 is SVGIG (reference sequence). This clonotype was counted at least ten times. The sequence was collected from a human donor who was either an allogeneic HSCT recipient or a stem cell or donor lymphocyte infusion donor (not recorded which). It is not recorded whose cells these are; they may come from a transplant donor. Sequenced input: blood, either unsorted or a sorted T cell fraction (not recorded which). The rearrangement uses TRBV30 and TRBJ2-1, with 13 bases matching TRBD2. The CDR3 is CAWSAGLAGVNEQFF. CDR3 bases: TGTGCCTGGAGCGCTGGACTAGCGGGAGTAAATGAGCAGTTCTTC.